This T cell receptor (beta chain) was sequenced for a study of blood T cell repertoires in COVID-19. Clones were sequenced by immunoSEQ multiplex PCR, and TCRdb holds only the in-frame ones, with some missing. The table includes approximately 180,000 clones, approximately 73% detected once. Trimming cost V 2 bases and J 4 bases, with 14 bases left between them. Germline CDR1 MNHEY, CDR2 SVGAGI. The CDR3 sequence is 15 residues long. The J gene is TRBJ1-2, the V gene TRBV6-5; D might be TRBD1 (6 bases). The sequence was collected from a woman between 45 and 60 years old with acute COVID-19. Input material: PBMCs or T cells enriched from blood (not recorded which). The CDR3 protein is CASSYGGAQPYGYTF. In nucleotides, the CDR3 is TGTGCCAGCAGTTACGGGGGCGCCCAGCCCTATGGCTACACCTTC.